The clone carrying this T cell receptor (beta chain) was found a few times. Genes and germline come from the mouse. The read gets to within 4 residues of the CDR3 end, and the germline J gene fills in the rest. This entry is derived from a study of CD8+ T cells in alopecia areata. Germline values: CDR1 FNHDT, CDR2 SITEND (reference sequence). V gave up 3 bases and J gave up 0 bases, with 6 bases separating them. This CDR3 has 13 residues. RNA extraction was followed by reverse transcription into cDNA, which acted as the sequencing template. Assay: immunoSEQ multiplex PCR; the TCRdb copy retains only in-frame clones and omits some. The repertoire consists of over 8,500 clones, none detected only once. CD4, CD8alpha, NKG2D, NKG2ACE and other markers guided sorting of pooled cutaneous lymph node cells.

Sample: CD8+ T cells sorted from a lymph node. The origin of this receptor is a C3H/HeJ mouse with alopecia areata. Mouse strain MHC haplotype: H2-k. The chain joins TRBV19 to TRBJ1-1; D unresolved. The CDR3 loop reads CASSRGANTEVFF. Partial CDR3 DNA: TGTGCCAGCAGTAGGGGTGCAAACACA.